This T cell receptor beta chain is from a study of cytomegalovirus exposure and HLA in healthy donors. Primers: 60 Vbeta forward and 13 Jbeta reverse. Assay: immunoSEQ multiplex PCR; the TCRdb copy retains only in-frame clones and omits some. The sample comprises roughly 250,000 clones, 80% of which are singletons, and roughly 0.3% rests with the top ten. This clone was seen only once. The target antigen is unknown. Study findings and constraints: Sequencing had likely introduced a cluster of highly shared sequence variants as an artifact.

The V end lost 1 base, the J end lost 1 base, and 14 bases lay between the germline ends. This CDR3 region has 17 residues. CDR1 LGHNA and CDR2 YNFKEQ come from the germline V gene. The chain recombines TRBV4-2 with TRBJ1-5; tentative D call: TRBD1 (5 bases). Material for sequencing was PBMCs. The origin of this receptor is a girl aged 2 to 9 in good health and CMV-seronegative. The CDR3 nucleotides read TGTGCCAGCAGCCAAGGTGTACTGGGGCGAAGCAATCAGCCCCAGCATTTT. Residues: CASSQGVLGRSNQPQHF.